This T cell receptor (beta chain) was retrieved from a study of T cell responses to AZD1222 COVID-19 vaccine. Study results and limitations: Sampling that yielded the repertoires occurred only after the peak T cell response.

TCRdb's table, derived via immunoSEQ multiplex PCR, lists solely in-frame clones and lacks some. The sample records over 75,000 clones, around nine tenths being singletons. This clone has just one count. Its antigen is still unknown. Germline V gives CDR1 GTSNPN, CDR2 SVGIG (reference sequence). J lost 4 bases, V lost 5 bases, and 11 bases had no gene match. The CDR3 spans 16 residues. This clonotype was sampled from an adult in good health. This chain connects TRBV30 to TRBJ1-4, with TRBD1 identical over 9 bases. This specimen was peripheral blood, taken on day 0 of AZD1222 vaccination. CDR3 DNA sequence: TGTGCCTGGGGGTCCCGCCGGACAGGGGTTAATGAAAAACTGTTTTTT. Translated, it gives CAWGSRRTGVNEKLFF.